The TCR beta chain under discussion was sequenced for a study of cytomegalovirus exposure and HLA in healthy donors. Points from the study as a whole: In a later analysis, TCR beta V- and J-gene trimming showed a link to a missense DCLRE1C variant. Accurate predictions that matched the HLA-A and HLA-B alleles of most subjects were reportedly made from TCR beta sequences. The CMV antigen specificity of a few CMV-associated chains was confirmed through in vitro analysis.

A remark on this clone: Antigen unknown.

Primers for the PCR totalled 60 Vbeta and 13 Jbeta. Libraries were prepared by immunoSEQ multiplex PCR; TCRdb keeps only in-frame clonotypes and omits some of them. Its table records approximately 40,000 clones. The V end was cut by 4 bases, the J end by 2 bases, with 15 bases between. The CDR3 sequence is 16 residues long. CDR1 is SEHNR and CDR2 is FQNEAQ in the germline V gene (reference sequence). The V call is TRBV7-9, the J call TRBJ1-5; D might be TRBD1 (6 bases). This sequence originates from a woman aged 25 to 45 in good health and CMV-seronegative. The sample consisted of PBMCs. This CDR3 reads CASSSRTGKGNQPQHF. CDR3 in DNA: TGTGCCAGCAGCTCCCGAACAGGGAAGGGCAATCAGCCCCAGCATTTT.